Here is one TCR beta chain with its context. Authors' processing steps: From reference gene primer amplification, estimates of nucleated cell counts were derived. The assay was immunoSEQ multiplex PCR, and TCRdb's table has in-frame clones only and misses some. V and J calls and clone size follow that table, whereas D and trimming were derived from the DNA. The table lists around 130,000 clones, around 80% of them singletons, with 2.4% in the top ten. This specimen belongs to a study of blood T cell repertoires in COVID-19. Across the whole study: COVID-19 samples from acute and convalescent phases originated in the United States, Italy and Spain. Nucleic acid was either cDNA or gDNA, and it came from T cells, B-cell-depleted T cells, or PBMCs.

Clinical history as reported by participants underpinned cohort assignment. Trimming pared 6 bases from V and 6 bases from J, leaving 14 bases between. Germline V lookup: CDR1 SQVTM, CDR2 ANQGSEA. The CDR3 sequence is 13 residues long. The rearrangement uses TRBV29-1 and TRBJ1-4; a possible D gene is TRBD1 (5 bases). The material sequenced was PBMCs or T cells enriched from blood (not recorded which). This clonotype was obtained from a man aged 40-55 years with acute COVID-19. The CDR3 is CSVRLGPYEKLFF. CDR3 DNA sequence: TGCAGCGTCAGGTTGGGGCCTTATGAAAAACTGTTTTTT.